The sequence of this T cell receptor beta chain was determined in a study of PD-1 blockade in classical Hodgkin lymphoma. Whole-study results and caveats: For complete responders, baseline diversity was comparable to that of newly diagnosed patients. The drivers behind the repertoire differences, possibly disease activity or prior therapy, remain undefined.

This clone was counted a few times. Its antigen is still unknown. The protocol was immunoSEQ multiplex PCR, while the TCRdb copy is restricted to in-frame clones and leaves out a portion. The data contain tens of thousands of clones, about 88% of them singletons. The CDR3 covers 12 residues. Germline CDR1 and CDR2: KGHSH and LQKENI. V shed 3 bases and J shed 5 bases, with 6 bases lying between them. With no exception, relapse followed autologous stem cell transplantation in all patients, and brentuximab vedotin exposure varied. The genes are TRBV18 and TRBJ2-3; D unresolved. The sequencing here drew on peripheral blood mononuclear cells (PBMCs), taken at baseline. The origin of this receptor is a human donor with classical Hodgkin lymphoma. CDR3 protein: CASSPGVDTQYF. For the CDR3, the DNA is TGTGCCAGCTCACCTGGGGTAGATACGCAGTATTTT.